This TCR beta chain was observed in a study of cytomegalovirus exposure and HLA in healthy donors. The validation cohort, a group of more than 95 subjects, included the donors and was separate from the approximately 670-subject first cohort. Whole-study results and caveats: Published work reported that the classifier diagnosed cytomegalovirus status with high specificity and sensitivity. Under in vitro conditions, three CMV-associated chains were confirmed as specific for CMV antigens. Some TCR beta chains (around 160 of them) were listed as cytomegalovirus-associated.

The CDR3 extends over 13 amino acids. Per the germline V gene, CDR1 is SGHRS and CDR2 is YFSETQ. V lost 0 bases and J lost 1, with 4 bases in between. As concerns this clone: Its antigen is not known. Other DNA sequences in the sample encode the same CDR3.

This table comes from immunoSEQ multiplex PCR, and its TCRdb copy is limited to in-frame clones, with some not included. In the table there are hundreds of thousands of clones, 75% to 90% of which are singletons. The sample was PBMCs. The sequence was collected from a young woman in good health and CMV-seronegative. The chain is built from TRBV5-1 and TRBJ1-2; D is undetermined. Here the CDR3 reads CASSLDGNYGYTF. The CDR3 coding sequence is TGCGCCAGCAGCTTGGACGGTAACTATGGCTACACCTTC.